Sequencing of this TCR beta chain was carried out in a study of blood T cell repertoires in COVID-19. Study-wide background: Donors in the United States, Italy and Spain gave samples during acute or convalescent COVID-19. From T cells, B-cell-depleted T cells, or PBMCs came the material, which was cDNA or gDNA.

Trimming shortened V by 0 bases and J by 8 bases, and 16 bases separated the two germline ends. CDR3 size: 15 residues. CDR1 and CDR2 from the germline V gene are GTSNPN and SVGIG (reference sequence). This clone appeared a few times. Per the original methods: Nucleated cell number was recorded as an estimate derived from reference gene primer amplification. Using immunoSEQ multiplex PCR, the repertoire was profiled, and TCRdb retains in-frame clones only, with some absent. That table gives V, J and clone size, and the DNA gave D and trimming. The sample holds 150,000 to 200,000 clones, approximately 80% seen once.

The TCR comes from a woman aged 60-75 years with acute or convalescent COVID-19. The gene calls are TRBV30 and TRBJ1-4; tentatively, D is TRBD1 (6 bases). Sequencing was done on a sample of peripheral blood. CDR3 amino acids: CAWSVRLNQGEKLFF. The CDR3 region has the DNA TGTGCCTGGAGTGTACGGCTAAACCAGGGGGAAAAACTGTTTTTT.